The T cell receptor beta chain under discussion was sequenced for a study of vaccination and CD4 T cells after COVID-19. Study-wide background: The authors used overlapping spike peptides from SARS-CoV-2, HCoV-NL63, HCoV-OC43 and HCoV-229E to stimulate cells. Each control was exposed to a CEFX pool, an HIV-1 Nef pool, or no peptide at all.

A note on this clonotype: Its antigen is as yet unknown.

Treatment reported: roughly 11-day PBMC culture with coronavirus spike peptide pools or control peptides (ViraFEST assay). ViraFEST used peptide pools to expand antigen-specific T cells, then sequenced TCRs. The authors replaced half the medium with fresh IL-2 medium on days 3 and 7. Sequenced with the Oncomine TCR Beta short-read assay was DNA taken from cultured CD4+ T cells. TCRdb analysed the PCR reads with MiXCR anew, one entry per CDR3 protein. The sample has roughly 14,000 distinct CDR3 sequences; less than 50% are singletons. Trimming took off 6 bases at V and 0 bases at J, with 26 bases between the two ends. Germline CDR1 reads DFQATT; CDR2 reads SNEGSKA (reference sequence). The CDR3 totals 18 residues.

This chain connects TRBV20-1 to TRBJ2-5; D assignment may be TRBD1 or TRBD2 (5 bases each). This sequence was found in a human donor with COVID-19. The material sequenced was cultured CD4+ T cells from blood. CDR3 coding DNA: TGCAGTGCGCTAGACAGTGCCAAAGGTTGGGGGTACCAAGAGACCCAGTACTTC. This sequence encodes CSALDSAKGWGYQETQYF.